A selection of T cell receptor beta chains follows, all from one sample in a study of blood T cell repertoires in COVID-19. Measured with immunoSEQ multiplex PCR; TCRdb has only the in-frame clones, and not every one. The repertoire includes some 250,000 clones, 70% to 90% of them detected once, and around 5.9% sits in the top ten. Material for sequencing was peripheral blood. Receptor source: a man aged 55 to 69 with acute or convalescent COVID-19. The CDR3 runs from the conserved cysteine through the conserved F or W.

j_call | v_call | cdr3_aa
TRBJ1-2 | TRBV2 | CASSEAGQANIANYGYTF
TRBJ2-2 | TRBV19 | CASSIAGGKGDTGELFF
TRBJ2-1 | TRBV12-5 | CASGLAEGLAGRIF
TRBJ2-3 | TRBV4-3 | CASSQVWGRDTQYF
TRBJ2-7 | TRBV28 | CATLGRTSGYEQYF
TRBJ1-2 | TRBV5-1 | CASSLASQANYGYTF
TRBJ2-3 | TRBV6-5 | CASSYSGRVADTQYF
TRBJ2-5 | TRBV5-1 | CASSLTDRSQYF
TRBJ1-5 | TRBV25-1 | CASSKQGNNQPQHF
TRBJ1-5 | TRBV5-5 | CASSPVGGSNQPQHF
TRBJ1-2 | TRBV29-1 | CSVDNGYTF
TRBJ2-2 | TRBV28 | CASSSAPVRGDTGELFF
TRBJ2-1 | TRBV28 | CASSGQGGTYNEQFF
TRBJ1-5 | TRBV3-1/TRBV3-2 | CASSPQPLGGGQPQHF
TRBJ2-1 | TRBV19 | CASSIQVGEQFF
TRBJ1-1 | TRBV28 | CASSYPIGTGSGEAFF
TRBJ2-7 | TRBV11-2 | CASTIDGLAGGYEQYF
TRBJ2-7 | TRBV5-1 | CASSWTFQRQVSYEQYF
TRBJ2-3 | TRBV5-1 | CASSATGGPRTDTQYF
TRBJ1-5 | TRBV4-1 | CASSQVWPSNQPQHF
TRBJ1-1 | TRBV7-3 | CASSPEGGRTEAFF
TRBJ1-1 | TRBV11-2 | CASSSRTGSRTEAFF
TRBJ2-1 | TRBV7-2 | CASSQGLAGGSDEQFF
TRBJ2-7 | TRBV2 | CASSDPSMNYEQYF
TRBJ1-3 | TRBV15 | CATSRDKGSGNTIYF
TRBJ2-7 | TRBV11-3 | CASSLGGQGMNEQYF
TRBJ2-1 | TRBV5-1 | CASSLVADNEQFF
TRBJ2-2 | TRBV11-3 | CASAGGPSPNGELFF
TRBJ2-7 | TRBV4-2 | CASSPPPASGFYEQYF
TRBJ2-7 | TRBV27 | CASSPSGTGNSYEQYF
TRBJ1-2 | TRBV24-1 | CATSDSGTRAVEGGYTF
TRBJ2-2 | TRBV19 | CASSITSGRAVAGELFF
TRBJ2-1 | TRBV18 | CASSPPRTGINEQFF
TRBJ1-3 | TRBV10-3 | CAISSDRDVGNTIYF
TRBJ2-7 | TRBV5-5 | CASSLAQEAQGEQYF
TRBJ2-1 | TRBV19 | CASTRTGDRNEQFF
TRBJ2-5 | TRBV10-2 | CASSESPTSGQETQYF
TRBJ1-3 | TRBV7-9 | CASSQPERDRSPGNTIYF
TRBJ1-5 | TRBV7-8 | CASSLDRGAGNQPQHF
TRBJ2-1 | TRBV27 | CASGQDYLSYNEQFF
TRBJ2-1 | TRBV5-1 | CASSFPFPPREKVEQFF